A single sample gave rise to the 30 T cell receptor beta chains below, sequenced in a study of Ad26.COV2.S vaccination and SARS-CoV-2 variants. Repertoires were generated with immunoSEQ multiplex PCR, while TCRdb's copy carries only in-frame clones and drops some. Of some 350,000 clones detected, almost 90% appear once; the ten largest clones hold 4.5% to 7%. Treatment noted: some 19 received Ad26.COV2.S at low or high dose, single or two shots; roughly five received placebo; per-sample allocation not given. The investigators took samples on day 63 after the first vaccine or placebo injection. Sequenced material: peripheral blood, taken in a trial of Ad26.COV2.S vaccine versus placebo. The source is a person between 18 and 65 years old who received the Ad26.COV2.S COVID-19 vaccine or a placebo.

The J gene is TRBJ1-4, the V gene TRBV6-6, with D tentatively TRBD1 (5 bases). Per the germline V gene, CDR1 is MNHNY and CDR2 is SVGAGI (reference sequence). The CDR3 contains 14 residues. The V end was cut by 6 bases, the J end by 5 bases, with 13 bases between. CDR3 region: CASSLQDMNEKLFF. The CDR3 region has the DNA TGTGCCAGCAGCCTACAGGACATGAATGAAAAACTGTTTTTT.

The chain uses TRBV6-5 and TRBJ2-1; TRBD2 aligns across 11 bases. Per the germline V gene, CDR1 is MNHEY and CDR2 is SVGAGI. The CDR3 loop spans 15 amino acids. The junction had 4 bases not matched to a gene; V was cut back by 4 bases and J by 5 bases. CDR3 loop: CASSSLAGGNNEQFF. In nucleotides, the CDR3 is TGTGCCAGCAGTTCGCTAGCGGGAGGAAACAATGAGCAGTTCTTC.

The CDR3 is CASSGGRPLGNLHNSNQPQHF. CDR3 nucleotide sequence: TGTGCCAGCAGTGGAGGTCGGCCTTTGGGCAACTTGCACAATAGCAATCAGCCCCAGCATTTT. This chain joins TRBV2 and TRBJ1-5; D call uncertain. The germline V gene has CDR1 SNHLY and CDR2 FYNNEI. The CDR3 covers 21 residues. Trimming removed 4 bases at V and 0 bases at J, with 28 bases between.

The rearrangement links TRBV10-3 to TRBJ1-4; D unclear. Germline V gene data show CDR1 as ENHRY and CDR2 as SYGVKD. CDR3 size: 13 residues. V shed 6 bases and J shed 2 bases, with 7 bases lying between them. The CDR3 here is CAISRVTNEKLFF. CDR3 DNA sequence: TGTGCCATCAGCCGGGTCACTAATGAAAAACTGTTTTTT.

The chain employs TRBV30 and TRBJ2-2; tentative D call: TRBD2 (6 bases). V was cut by 2 bases and J by 2 bases, with 18 bases left in between. The germline CDR1 and CDR2 sequences are GTSNPN and SVGIG (reference sequence). This CDR3 contains 17 residues. DNA for the CDR3: TGTGCCTGGAGTCAACTCGCTATAGCGGTAAACACCGGGGAGCTGTTTTTT. It codes for CAWSQLAIAVNTGELFF. Complete variable domain (other parts from reference TRBV30 and TRBJ2-2): SQTIHQWPATLVQPVGSPLSLECTVEGTSNPNLYWYRQAAGRGLQLLFYSVGIGQISSEVPQNLSASRPQDRQFILSSKKLLLSDSGFYLCAWSQLAIAVNTGELFFGEGSRLTVL.

The rearrangement joins TRBV19 to TRBJ1-6; 7 nucleotides agree with TRBD1. The CDR3 runs to 15 residues. Germline V gene sequence: CDR1 LNHDA, CDR2 SQIVND (reference sequence). V dropped 4 bases and J dropped 7; count of bases not matched to a gene: 7. The CDR3 DNA is TGTGCCAGTAGTAACCAAGGGGGCACGAATTCACCCCTCCACTTT. It translates to CASSNQGGTNSPLHF.

The chain is built from TRBV7-3 and TRBJ1-2; D is possibly TRBD1 (5 bases). Trimming stripped 0 bases from V and 0 bases from J, with 17 bases between. Germline assignment: CDR1 SGHTA and CDR2 FQGTGA. CDR3 length equals 18 residues. The CDR3, as DNA: TGTGCCAGCAGCTTAACTCCACCCGACAGCTTTTCTAACTATGGCTACACCTTC. Translating gives CASSLTPPDSFSNYGYTF. Using reference TRBV7-3 and TRBJ1-2 for the parts outside the CDR3, the full variable domain is GAGVSQTPSNKVTEKGKYVELRCDPISGHTALYWYRQSLGQGPEFLIYFQGTGAADDSGLPNDRFFAVRPEGSVSTLKIQRTERGDSAVYLCASSLTPPDSFSNYGYTFGSGTRLTVV.

The chain has TRBV6-2 or TRBV6-3 and TRBJ1-1, with D maybe TRBD1 (5 bases). Germline lookup yields CDR1 MNHEY and CDR2 SVGEGT. V was shortened by 6 bases and J by 3 bases, with 17 bases between the two germline ends. The CDR3 runs 15 residues. DNA for the CDR3: TGTGCCAGCAGCCTCCGGGACCTGGCGGACACTGAAGCTTTCTTT. Its translation: CASSLRDLADTEAFF.

This chain links TRBV4-3 with TRBJ1-5; tentative D call: TRBD1 (5 bases). V shed 1 base and J shed 3 bases, with 10 bases lying between them. The CDR3 sequence is 15 residues long. Germline values: CDR1 LGHNA, CDR2 YSLEER. CDR3 region: CASSQGKGHNQPQHF. In DNA form, the CDR3 reads TGCGCCAGCAGCCAAGGGAAAGGACACAATCAGCCCCAGCATTTT.

The chain employs TRBV27 and TRBJ2-7; 7 nucleotides agree with TRBD2. Germline loops: CDR1 MNHEY, CDR2 SMNVEV (reference sequence). The CDR3 runs 16 residues. Germline trimming cut 4 bases from V and 0 bases from J; bases unmatched to any gene: 9. DNA for the CDR3: TGTGCCAGCAGTTCGGCCATCCGGGGGGACTCCTACGAGCAGTACTTC. Residues: CASSSAIRGDSYEQYF.

V and J are TRBV4-1 and TRBJ1-1, with 7 bases fitting TRBD1. Germline V gives CDR1 MGHRA, CDR2 YSYEKL. This CDR3 contains 14 residues. V lost 1 base, J lost 8 bases, and 7 bases stayed unmatched. CDR3 loop: CASSQVQGLREAFF. DNA for the CDR3: TGCGCCAGCAGCCAAGTACAGGGGCTTAGGGAAGCTTTCTTT.

The chain has TRBV29-1 and TRBJ2-7; D not resolved. Germline CDR1 reads SQVTM; CDR2 reads ANQGSEA. The CDR3 spans 13 residues. V was cut by 4 bases and J by 7 bases, with 17 bases left in between. The CDR3 region has the DNA TGCAGCGTTGTGTTGGCAGGCCCGGTTGAGCAGTACTTC. Protein: CSVVLAGPVEQYF.

The chain recombines TRBV5-1 with TRBJ1-1; D not certain. V was pared by 4 bases and J by 5 bases, with 15 bases between. Germline loops: CDR1 SGHRS, CDR2 YFSETQ. This CDR3 has 14 residues. CDR3 coding DNA: TGCGCCAGCAGCAAAGAGATGGGGAAAACTGAAGCTTTCTTT. Translation gives CASSKEMGKTEAFF.

The V gene is TRBV6-2 or TRBV6-3, the J gene TRBJ2-5, with unresolved D. Germline V gene data show CDR1 as MNHEY and CDR2 as SVGEGT. The CDR3 is 11 residues long. The ends were cut back, 6 bases at V and 5 bases at J, with 7 bases in the middle. The CDR3 region is CASSRRETQYF. The CDR3 DNA reads TGTGCCAGCAGCCGCCGGGAGACCCAGTACTTC.

This chain joins TRBV18 and TRBJ2-1; no reliable D call. This CDR3 has 13 amino acids. Germline CDR1 and CDR2: KGHSH and LQKENI. Trimming cost V 5 bases and J 5 bases, with 10 bases left between them. CDR3 amino acids: CASSNDRNNEQFF. The CDR3 region has the DNA TGTGCCAGCTCAAACGATCGAAACAATGAGCAGTTCTTC.

This clone has more than one count but fewer than ten. This chain connects TRBV2 to TRBJ2-7, with a possible D match to TRBD2 (7 bases). CDR3 size: 14 residues. Germline assignment: CDR1 SNHLY and CDR2 FYNNEI. V shed 10 bases and J shed 2 bases, with 18 bases lying between them. CDR3 region: CATGLGGGAYEQYF. The CDR3, as DNA: TGTGCCACCGGGTTAGGGGGAGGGGCCTACGAGCAGTACTTC.

The chain couples TRBV7-6 to TRBJ2-1; TRBD2 matches at 9 bases. In germline, CDR1 is SGHVS, CDR2 FNYEAQ. The CDR3 covers 16 residues. V shed 2 bases and J 9 bases; nucleotides not matched to a gene: 11. The chain's CDR3 is CASSLLAGDDRGEQFF. The CDR3 bases are TGTGCCAGCAGCTTATTAGCGGGAGATGATCGGGGTGAGCAGTTCTTC.

The table lists this clone with a few counts. The chain recombines TRBV4-3 with TRBJ2-3, with 10 bases lining up with TRBD2. CDR1 and CDR2 (germline): LGHNA, YSLEER. This CDR3 is 18 amino acids long. After removal of 0 bases from V and 3 bases from J, the junction contained 9 bases not matched to a gene. CDR3: CASSQELSAGGPTDTQYF. The CDR3 nucleotides read TGCGCCAGCAGCCAAGAGTTGTCAGCGGGAGGGCCGACAGATACGCAGTATTTT.

This sequence joins TRBV6-6 and TRBJ2-1; D is undetermined. V was pared by 4 bases and J by 6 bases, with 13 bases between. The CDR3 consists of 14 residues. Germline assignment: CDR1 MNHNY and CDR2 SVGAGI (reference sequence). The CDR3 DNA sequence: TGTGCCAGCAGTTCCTCGGAGTGGGGCAATGAGCAGTTCTTC. Translated: CASSSSEWGNEQFF.

The chain recombines TRBV30 with TRBJ1-1, with a weak D call TRBD1 (5 bases). CDR1 is GTSNPN and CDR2 is SVGIG in the germline V gene (reference sequence). The CDR3 is made up of 11 amino acids. V lost 1 base, J lost 11 bases, and 11 bases lay in between. The CDR3 here is CAWSAEGKAFF. CDR3 nucleotide sequence: TGTGCCTGGAGTGCTGAGGGGAAGGCTTTCTTT.

The chain uses TRBV7-2 and TRBJ1-2; 7 nucleotides agree with TRBD1. The junction had 6 bases not matched to a gene; V was cut back by 5 bases and J by 6 bases. Germline CDR1 and CDR2: SGHTA and FQGNSA. The CDR3 is 13 amino acids. Here the CDR3 DNA reads TGTGCCAGCAGCCCCGACAGGGTTGATGGCTACACCTTC. Translating it yields CASSPDRVDGYTF.

CDR3 amino acids: CATTRVLLGNTEAFF. The CDR3 coding sequence is TGTGCCACCACAAGGGTATTGTTAGGGAACACTGAAGCTTTCTTT. The chain uses TRBV9 and TRBJ1-1; unclear D gene. CDR1 is SGDLS and CDR2 is YYNGEE in the germline V gene. Trimming removed 9 bases at V and 1 base at J, with 19 bases between. CDR3 length: 15 amino acids.

The chain joins TRBV13 to TRBJ2-5; 7 positions match TRBD2. The CDR3 sequence is 15 residues long. The germline gives CDR1 PRHDT, CDR2 FYEKMQ (reference sequence). V dropped 4 bases and J dropped 3; count of bases not matched to a gene: 8. CDR3 nucleotide sequence: TGTGCCAGCAGCTCCCTAACCGGGACTAAAGAGACCCAGTACTTC. It specifies CASSSLTGTKETQYF.

The rearrangement uses TRBV4-2 and TRBJ2-1; 9 positions match TRBD2. The CDR3 sequence is 18 residues long. V lost 0 bases to trimming and J lost 4 bases; unmatched junction nucleotides: 10. In germline, CDR1 is LGHNA, CDR2 YNFKEQ. In nucleotides, the CDR3 is TGTGCCAGCAGCCAAGAGGTAGCCGCGGGAGGGCCGTACAATGAGCAGTTCTTC. It encodes CASSQEVAAGGPYNEQFF.

This chain joins TRBV25-1 and TRBJ1-1, with 7 bases identical to TRBD1. This CDR3 spans 14 amino acids. V shed 4 bases and J 4 bases; nucleotides not matched to a gene: 6. The V gene's germline CDR1 is MGHDK and CDR2 SYGVNS. CDR3 bases: TGTGCCAGCAGTGGGCCTCAGGGGGGCACTGAAGCTTTCTTT. Amino acids: CASSGPQGGTEAFF.

In this sample, this clone turned up once. This rearrangement joins TRBV4-3 to TRBJ2-5, with 8 nucleotides matching TRBD2. Germline assignment: CDR1 LGHNA and CDR2 YSLEER. Trimming removed 1 base from V and 7 bases from J; junction bases left unmatched: 5. The CDR3 spans 14 residues. The CDR3 sequence is CASSQGLALGTQYF. As DNA, the CDR3 is TGCGCCAGCAGCCAAGGACTAGCGCTCGGGACCCAGTACTTC.

This clone was seen more than once but under ten times. The CDR3 nucleotides are TGTGCCAGCAGTGAAGGGGGGCAGGGGGAAGAGACCCAGTACTTC. Its protein product is CASSEGGQGEETQYF. This chain joins TRBV6-1 and TRBJ2-5; 7 positions agree with TRBD1. The germline V gene has CDR1 MNHNS and CDR2 SASEGT. The CDR3 totals 15 residues. The trim removed 1 base at V and 3 bases at J, leaving 5 bases unmatched.

This rearrangement joins TRBV13 to TRBJ1-2; TRBD1 might be the D (6 bases). The V and J ends lost 5 bases and 5 bases respectively, with 12 bases between them. The germline CDR1 and CDR2 sequences are PRHDT and FYEKMQ (reference sequence). CDR3 length equals 13 residues. The DNA for the CDR3 is TGTGCCAGCAGCCCACAGGGACGGTATGGCTACACCTTC. It translates to CASSPQGRYGYTF.

The rearrangement links TRBV6-4 to TRBJ1-1; D perhaps matches TRBD1 (6 bases). Trimming cost V 0 bases and J 9 bases, with 14 bases left between them. This CDR3 is built from 14 residues. Per germline, CDR1 MRHNA and CDR2 SNTAGT. For the CDR3, the DNA is TGTGCCAGCAGTGACTCGAACAGGGCAGAACAAGCTTTCTTT. This sequence encodes CASSDSNRAEQAFF.

The chain couples TRBV2 to TRBJ1-1; D gene ambiguous. Looked up from germline, CDR1 is SNHLY and CDR2 is FYNNEI. With 6 bases removed from V and 5 bases from J, the gap between germline ends came to 16 bases. The CDR3 totals 14 residues. As DNA, the CDR3 is TGTGCCAGCAGCTTGATATCCTCAAGGACTGAAGCTTTCTTT. This codes for CASSLISSRTEAFF.